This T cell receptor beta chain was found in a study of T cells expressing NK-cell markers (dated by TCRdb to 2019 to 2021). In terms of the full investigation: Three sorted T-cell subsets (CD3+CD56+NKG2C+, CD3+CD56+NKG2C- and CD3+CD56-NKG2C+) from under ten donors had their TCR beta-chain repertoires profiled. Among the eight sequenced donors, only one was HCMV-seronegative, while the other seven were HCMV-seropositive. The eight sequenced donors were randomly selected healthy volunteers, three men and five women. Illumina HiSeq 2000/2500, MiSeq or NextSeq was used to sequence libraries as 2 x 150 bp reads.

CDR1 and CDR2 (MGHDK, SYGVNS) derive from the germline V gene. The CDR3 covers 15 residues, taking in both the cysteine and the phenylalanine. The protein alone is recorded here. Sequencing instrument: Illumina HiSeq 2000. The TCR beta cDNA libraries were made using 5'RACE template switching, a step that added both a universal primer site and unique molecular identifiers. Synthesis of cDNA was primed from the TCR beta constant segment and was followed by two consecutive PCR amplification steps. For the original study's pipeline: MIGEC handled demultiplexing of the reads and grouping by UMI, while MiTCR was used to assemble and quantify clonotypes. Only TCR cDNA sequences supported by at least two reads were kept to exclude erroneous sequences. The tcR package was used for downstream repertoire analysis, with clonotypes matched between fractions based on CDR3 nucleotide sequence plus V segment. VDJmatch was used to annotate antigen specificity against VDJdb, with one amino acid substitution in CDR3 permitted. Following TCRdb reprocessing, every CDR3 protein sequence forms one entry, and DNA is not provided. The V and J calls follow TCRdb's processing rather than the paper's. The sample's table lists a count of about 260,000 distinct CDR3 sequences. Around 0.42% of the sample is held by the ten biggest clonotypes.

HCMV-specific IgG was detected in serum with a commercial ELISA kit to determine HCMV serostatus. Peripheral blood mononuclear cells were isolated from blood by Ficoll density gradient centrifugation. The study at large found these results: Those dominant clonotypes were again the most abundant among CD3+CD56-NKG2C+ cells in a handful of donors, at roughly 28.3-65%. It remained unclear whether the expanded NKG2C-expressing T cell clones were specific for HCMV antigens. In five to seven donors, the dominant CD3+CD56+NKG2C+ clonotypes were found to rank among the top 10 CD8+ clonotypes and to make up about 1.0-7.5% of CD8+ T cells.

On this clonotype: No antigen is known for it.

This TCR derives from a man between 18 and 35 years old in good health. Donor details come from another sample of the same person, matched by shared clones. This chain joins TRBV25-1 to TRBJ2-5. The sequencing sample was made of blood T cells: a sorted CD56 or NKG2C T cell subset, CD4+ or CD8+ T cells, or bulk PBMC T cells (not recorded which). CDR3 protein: CASSRFQMYQETQYF.